Listed below are T cell receptor beta chains from one sample, sequenced in a study of cytotoxic CD8 clonotypes in ibrutinib-treated CLL. Here immunoSEQ multiplex PCR was the method, and the copy in TCRdb shows in-frame clones only, minus some. This repertoire shows around 5,500 clones, approximately 71% found once; its top ten account for just over 40%. The material was PBMCs, obtained before ibrutinib treatment. These receptors all come from a human donor with chronic lymphocytic leukemia. Both conserved end residues are part of each CDR3. The D gene is left open where the match is weak. Clone size is shown for a subset of rows, as once, few, many or a class of expanded clone.

clone_size	v_call	j_call	d_call	cdr3_aa	cdr3_nt
.	TRBV19	TRBJ1-1	.	CASTLRVNTEAFF	TGTGCCAGTACCCTAAGGGTGAACACTGAAGCTTTCTTT
.	TRBV5-1	TRBJ2-5	.	CASSLDQKETQYF	TGCGCCAGCAGCTTGGACCAGAAAGAGACCCAGTACTTC
few	TRBV6-6	TRBJ2-1	TRBD2	CASGTSGGSSYNEQFF	TGTGCCAGCGGGACTAGCGGGGGGAGCTCCTACAATGAGCAGTTCTTC
.	TRBV6-5	TRBJ1-4	.	CASSYSTATNEKLFF	TGTGCCAGCAGTTACTCGACAGCAACTAATGAAAAACTGTTTTTT
.	TRBV5-4	TRBJ1-4	TRBD1	CASSWRTGADEKLFF	TGTGCCAGCAGCTGGCGAACAGGGGCCGATGAAAAACTGTTTTTT
.	TRBV19	TRBJ1-2	.	CASSSDEGYGYTF	TGTGCCAGTAGTTCGGATGAGGGGTATGGCTACACCTTC
.	TRBV21-1	TRBJ2-7	.	CASSKGEGSSSYEQYF	TGTGCCAGCAGCAAAGGAGAGGGGTCAAGCTCCTACGAGCAGTACTTC
.	TRBV5-1	TRBJ1-3	.	CASRTEGAGNTIYF	TGCGCCAGCCGGACTGAGGGGGCTGGAAACACCATATATTTT
few	TRBV7-3	TRBJ2-7	.	CASSSDGYEQYF	TGTGCCAGCAGCTCGGACGGGTACGAGCAGTACTTC
.	TRBV6-5	TRBJ2-3	.	CASRIGRSTDTQYF	TGTGCCAGCAGGATCGGACGGAGCACAGATACGCAGTATTTT
once	TRBV19	TRBJ2-2	TRBD1	CASRDRGLAGELFF	TGTGCCAGTAGAGACAGGGGGCTGGCCGGGGAGCTGTTTTTT
.	TRBV18	TRBJ1-6	.	CASSPGTGGVRNSPLHF	TGTGCCAGCTCACCAGGAACTGGGGGCGTTCGCAATTCACCCCTCCACTTT
once	TRBV10-3	TRBJ1-2	.	CAISEFTGYGYTF	TGTGCCATCAGTGAGTTTACAGGGTATGGCTACACCTTC
.	TRBV13	TRBJ2-3	TRBD2	CASRDYRKRGVTDTQYF	TGTGCCAGCAGGGATTACCGGAAGCGGGGGGTCACAGATACGCAGTATTTT